These 18 T cell receptor beta chains share one sample of origin, sequenced in a study of blood T cells in healthy people across ages (dated by TCRdb to between 2015 and 2017). Libraries were made using 5' RACE. This sample was sequenced with an Illumina HiSeq 2500. A second PCR of roughly 7 to 11 cycles was performed with a sample-barcoded 5' primer and a J-beta primer mix. TCRdb reanalyzed the raw reads on its own, using fastp at Q25 for trimming and MiXCR for clone calling, and kept in-frame beta chains. Duplicate CDR3 protein sequences are folded into a single record with the most common DNA and genes. Counted in this sample were roughly 1.7 million distinct CDR3 sequences; about 32% of them appeared once. About 10% of the sample rests with the top ten. The sequenced material came from blood. Every receptor here comes from a woman aged 25 to 39 in good health.

This clonotype was found a few times. The chain joins TRBV5-5 to TRBJ1-5, with D perhaps TRBD1 (6 bases). V was cut by 4 bases and J by 6 bases, with 20 bases left in between. Per germline, CDR1 SGHKS and CDR2 YYEKEE (reference sequence). The CDR3 sequence is 16 residues long. The CDR3 nucleotides read TGTGCCAGCAGCCCTTCCCCGGAACAGGGACTTCAGCCCCAGCATTTT. It translates to CASSPSPEQGLQPQHF.

The chain recombines TRBV7-9 with TRBJ1-2; 9 nucleotides align to TRBD1. The CDR3 covers 14 residues. Looked up from germline, CDR1 is SEHNR and CDR2 is FQNEAQ (reference sequence). V lost 7 bases to trimming and J lost 2 bases; unmatched junction nucleotides: 5. In DNA form, the CDR3 reads TGTGCCAGCATCCGGGACAGGGAGAACTATGGCTACACCTTC. This translates into CASIRDRENYGYTF.

This clonotype was recorded at least ten times. V usage is TRBV10-3 and J usage is TRBJ2-1; D remains unclear. Per the germline V gene, CDR1 is ENHRY and CDR2 is SYGVKD. V lost 9 bases and J 2 bases, leaving 17 bases between the germline ends. The CDR3 totals 15 residues. The CDR3 loop reads CAIRDPKGPYNEQFF. In DNA form, the CDR3 reads TGTGCCATACGCGACCCAAAAGGGCCCTACAATGAGCAGTTCTTC.

This clonotype has a handful of counts. Germline is not matched at one junction end, which may reflect a read error. The gene calls are TRBV7-9 and TRBJ2-5, with D uncertain. In germline, CDR1 is SEHNR, CDR2 FQNEAQ (reference sequence). The CDR3 runs to 10 residues. The CDR3 coding sequence is TGTGTCAGCAGCGAGGAGACCCAGTACTTC. It yields the protein CVSSEETQYF.

This clonotype was seen more than once but under ten times. V is TRBV5-1 and J is TRBJ2-1, with 12 bases identical to TRBD2. The CDR3 has 16 amino acids. Germline CDR1 reads SGHRS; CDR2 reads YFSETQ. The junction had 5 bases not matched to a gene; V was cut back by 4 bases and J by 3 bases. For the CDR3, the DNA is TGCGCCAGCAGCAACGAACTAGCGGGAGGCTACAATGAGCAGTTCTTC. This translates into CASSNELAGGYNEQFF.

Concerning this clonotype: Germline is not matched at one junction end, which may reflect a read error. V gene TRBV27 combines with J gene TRBJ2-5; TRBD1 matches at 9 bases. CDR1 and CDR2 from the germline V gene are MNHEY and SMNVEV (reference sequence). The length of the CDR3 is 14 residues. CDR3 loop: CAGSERTGVETQYF. CDR3 nucleotides: TGTGCCGGCAGTGAACGGACAGGGGTAGAGACCCAGTACTTC.

The chain joins TRBV10-2 to TRBJ2-3; 7 nucleotides align to TRBD2. CDR1 and CDR2 from the germline V gene are WSHSY and SAAADI. The CDR3 is 19 amino acids. V lost 9 bases, J lost 0 bases, and 21 bases stayed unmatched. In nucleotides, the CDR3 is TGCGCCAGGGGGGAACTAGCGAGTGCCCTCCTCCTTAGCACAGATACGCAGTATTTT. Translation: CARGELASALLLSTDTQYF.

This rearrangement joins TRBV12-3 or TRBV12-4 to TRBJ2-5, with D possibly matching TRBD2 (6 bases). Trimming pared 0 bases from V and 6 bases from J, leaving 17 bases between. CDR3 length: 16 residues. The CDR3 protein is CASSLAGGRVGQTQYF. In nucleotides, the CDR3 is TGTGCCAGCAGTTTAGCGGGAGGCCGCGTGGGACAGACCCAGTACTTC.

Concerning this clonotype itself: This clone may be a read error of a much larger clone one base away. V usage is TRBV6-6 and J usage is TRBJ2-5; possibly TRBD1 for D (6 bases). V lost 8 bases and J 2 bases, leaving 15 bases between the germline ends. The length of the CDR3 is 14 residues. Germline V gene sequence: CDR1 MNHNY, CDR2 SVGAGI (reference sequence). The CDR3 region has the DNA TGTGCCAGCGATAGGGACACAACACAAGAGACCCAGTACTTC. This translates into CASDRDTTQETQYF.

The V and J genes are TRBV3-1 and TRBJ1-2; D gene uncertain. Trimming shortened V by 0 bases and J by 4 bases, and 18 bases separated the two germline ends. In germline, CDR1 is LGHDT, CDR2 YNNKEL (reference sequence). CDR3 length: 17 residues. Here the CDR3 reads CASSQEGRYIGTYGYTF. The DNA for the CDR3 is TGTGCCAGCAGCCAAGAGGGCCGCTACATAGGAACCTATGGCTACACCTTC.

V gene TRBV11-2 combines with J gene TRBJ1-1; 7 positions match TRBD1. The V gene's germline CDR1 is SGHAT and CDR2 FQNNGV. There are 12 residues in the CDR3. The V and J ends lost 5 bases and 5 bases, in that order; junction bases with no gene match: 2. The CDR3 DNA sequence: TGTGCCAGCAGCCGGGACAGAACTGAAGCTTTCTTT. It specifies CASSRDRTEAFF.

The V and J genes are TRBV12-3 or TRBV12-4 and TRBJ1-3; 7 bases agree with TRBD1. Trimming took 3 bases from V and 2 from J; bases not matched to a gene: 4. CDR3 length: 15 residues. The CDR3 spells CASSFDRVAGNTIYF. CDR3 DNA: TGTGCCAGCAGTTTCGACAGGGTAGCTGGAAACACCATATATTTT.

J is TRBJ2-1 and V is TRBV6-5; 7 bases are a match to TRBD2. Germline-derived CDR1 and CDR2 are MNHEY and SVGAGI. The CDR3 is made up of 15 amino acids. After removal of 2 bases from V and 5 bases from J, the junction contained 6 bases not matched to a gene. The DNA for the CDR3 is TGTGCCAGCAGTTACGGGGGAGGGATCAACAATGAGCAGTTCTTC. Translating gives CASSYGGGINNEQFF.

The genes are TRBV12-3 or TRBV12-4 and TRBJ2-2; D gene unclear. The V end was cut by 2 bases, the J end by 0 bases, with 7 bases between. There are 15 residues in the CDR3. The CDR3 loop reads CASSLRRSNTGELFF. In nucleotides, the CDR3 is TGTGCCAGCAGTTTACGCCGCTCGAACACCGGGGAGCTGTTTTTT.

This clonotype showed up just a few times. The rearrangement uses TRBV10-3 and TRBJ1-1, with 7 bases matching TRBD1. The CDR3 extends over 14 amino acids. The germline V gene encodes CDR1 ENHRY and CDR2 SYGVKD. With V trimmed by 7 bases and J by 2 bases, 7 bases remained unmatched. The CDR3 DNA reads as TGTGCCATCAAAGTCGGGACAGAAAACACTGAAGCTTTCTTT. This sequence encodes CAIKVGTENTEAFF.

This chain connects TRBV6-5 to TRBJ2-1; D is unclear. The CDR3 is made up of 16 amino acids. Germline-derived CDR1 and CDR2 are MNHEY and SVGAGI. V dropped 0 bases and J dropped 7 bases, with 16 bases sitting between them. The CDR3 sequence: CASSYSYLGLQNEQFF. The CDR3 DNA reads as TGTGCCAGCAGTTACTCTTATCTGGGCCTCCAGAATGAGCAGTTCTTC.

This clonotype was detected ten times or more. The chain carries TRBV3-1 and TRBJ2-7, with 8 bases lining up with TRBD1. Germline V lookup: CDR1 LGHDT, CDR2 YNNKEL (reference sequence). V trimming: 4 bases; J trimming: 5 bases; junction bases outside the gene matches: 7. This CDR3 contains 14 residues. In DNA form, the CDR3 reads TGTGCCAGCAGCCCCGGACAGGGACTCGACGAGCAGTACTTC. This gives the protein CASSPGQGLDEQYF.

The chain uses TRBV10-3 and TRBJ2-5, with D perhaps TRBD1 (5 bases). The J call may be mistaken, given a closer DNA end match to TRBJ2-7. The length of the CDR3 is 13 residues. The germline V gene encodes CDR1 ENHRY and CDR2 SYGVKD. CDR3 loop: CAISEDSNYEQYF. The DNA of the CDR3 is TGTGCCATCAGTGAGGACAGCAACTACGAGCAGTACTTC.